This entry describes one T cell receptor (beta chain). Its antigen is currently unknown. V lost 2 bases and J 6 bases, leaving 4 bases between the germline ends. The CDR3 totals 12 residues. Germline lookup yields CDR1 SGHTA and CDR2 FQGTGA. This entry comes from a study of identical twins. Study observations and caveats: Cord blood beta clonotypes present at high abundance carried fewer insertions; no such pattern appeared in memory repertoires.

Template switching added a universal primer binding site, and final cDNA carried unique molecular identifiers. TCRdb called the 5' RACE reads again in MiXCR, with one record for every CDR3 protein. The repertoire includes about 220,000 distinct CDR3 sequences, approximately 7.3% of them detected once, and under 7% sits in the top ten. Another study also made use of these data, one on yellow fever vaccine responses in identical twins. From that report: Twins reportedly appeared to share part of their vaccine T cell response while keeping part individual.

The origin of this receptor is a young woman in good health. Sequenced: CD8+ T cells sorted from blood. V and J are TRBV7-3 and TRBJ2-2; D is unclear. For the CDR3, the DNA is TGTGCCAGCAGCTTATGGCCCGGGGAGCTGTTTTTT. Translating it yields CASSLWPGELFF.